These 8 T cell receptor beta chains came from one sample sequenced in a study of blood T cell repertoires in COVID-19. The data were produced by immunoSEQ multiplex PCR, yet TCRdb's version contains in-frame clones alone and is incomplete. Seen here are roughly 92,000 clones, roughly 84% observed once, and the top ten hold 4.5% to 6%. Sequencing was carried out using peripheral blood. The source of these receptors is a woman older than 75 with acute or convalescent COVID-19.

The chain links TRBV7-2 to TRBJ2-7, with 8 nucleotides matching TRBD1. The V gene's germline CDR1 is SGHTA and CDR2 FQGNSA. V was clipped by 3 bases and J by 2 bases; unmatched bases: 3. This CDR3 spans 14 amino acids. CDR3 amino acids: CASSFDRGTYEQYF. In nucleotides, the CDR3 is TGTGCCAGCAGCTTCGACAGGGGCACCTACGAGCAGTACTTC.

This clone was seen more than once but under ten times. The V gene is TRBV5-5, the J gene TRBJ2-2; the D gene is possibly TRBD1 (6 bases). Per germline, CDR1 SGHKS and CDR2 YYEKEE (reference sequence). The CDR3 is made up of 15 amino acids. The V end lost 8 bases, the J end lost 0 bases, and 14 bases lay between the germline ends. CDR3 DNA sequence: TGTGCCAGTAGTACAGGGCCCTCGAACACCGGGGAGCTGTTTTTT. Its protein is CASSTGPSNTGELFF.

This clone was seen more than once but under ten times. The chain is built from TRBV27 and TRBJ1-1; 8 bases line up with TRBD1. CDR3 length equals 15 residues. Per the germline V gene, CDR1 is MNHEY and CDR2 is SMNVEV (reference sequence). J was trimmed by 0 bases and V by 7 bases; bases with no gene match: 7. This CDR3 is CASTYRGGVNTEAFF. DNA of the CDR3: TGTGCCAGCACCTACAGGGGGGGAGTGAACACTGAAGCTTTCTTT.

The genes are TRBV29-1 and TRBJ1-4, with 8 bases lining up with TRBD1. The CDR3 runs to 13 residues. Germline assignment: CDR1 SQVTM and CDR2 ANQGSEA. V trimming: 5 bases; J trimming: 7 bases; junction bases outside the gene matches: 6. The CDR3 nucleotides are TGCAGCGTTACAGGGGGAGGGAGTGAAAAACTGTTTTTT. Its protein is CSVTGGGSEKLFF.

This clone showed up just a few times. The chain carries TRBV6-5 and TRBJ2-1; 7 bases map to TRBD1. Looked up from germline, CDR1 is MNHEY and CDR2 is SVGAGI. The CDR3 sequence is 14 residues long. The V and J ends lost 5 bases and 5 bases, in that order; junction bases with no gene match: 6. This CDR3 reads CASSPGQAHNEQFF. Written as DNA, the CDR3 is TGTGCCAGCAGTCCAGGACAGGCCCACAATGAGCAGTTCTTC.

The V gene is TRBV28, the J gene TRBJ1-6; D is possibly TRBD1 (5 bases). Germline V gene sequence: CDR1 MDHEN, CDR2 SYDVKM. The CDR3 is 15 residues long. The V gene lost 6 bases and the J gene lost 7 bases, with 16 bases spanning the gap. CDR3 region: CASRPGLGANSPLHF. Written as DNA, the CDR3 is TGTGCCAGCAGACCGGGACTCGGGGCAAATTCACCCCTCCACTTT.

The chain uses TRBV3-1 (or the pseudogene TRBV3-2) and TRBJ2-4; weak D call: TRBD2 (6 bases). This CDR3 comprises 13 residues. The V end was cut by 8 bases, the J end by 3 bases, with 11 bases between. Germline values: CDR1 LGHDT, CDR2 YNNKEL (reference sequence). Here the CDR3 reads CASGGDGKNIQYF. The CDR3 DNA sequence: TGTGCCAGCGGAGGGGACGGCAAAAACATTCAGTACTTC.

The chain links TRBV5-4 to TRBJ1-4; no firm D call. Germline lookup yields CDR1 SGHNT and CDR2 YYREEE (reference sequence). The CDR3 extends over 15 amino acids. V was pared by 4 bases and J by 8 bases, with 18 bases between. The CDR3 is CASSIGGRLQEKLFF. Written as DNA, the CDR3 is TGTGCCAGCAGCATTGGCGGGCGTCTACAGGAAAAACTGTTTTTT. The full variable domain, rest sourced from reference TRBV5-4 and TRBJ1-4, is ETGVTQSPTHLIKTRGQQVTLRCSSQSGHNTVSWYQQALGQGPQFIFQYYREEENGRGNFPPRFSGLQFPNYSSELNVNALELDDSALYLCASSIGGRLQEKLFFGSGTQLSVL.